Given below is one T cell receptor beta chain in context. The data originate from a study of cytomegalovirus exposure and HLA in healthy donors. With 60 Vbeta and 13 Jbeta primers, the PCR was carried out. Profiled with immunoSEQ multiplex PCR; TCRdb holds only in-frame clones, not every one. Found here are 150,000 to 200,000 clones, over 75% of them singletons; the top ten hold 3% to 4%. Germline V gene sequence: CDR1 SNHLY, CDR2 FYNNEI. The CDR3 runs to 14 residues. The chain is built from TRBV2 and TRBJ2-5, with TRBD2 matching 8 bases. Gene TRBJ2-7 matches the end of the DNA better, so the J call may be wrong. The receptor comes from a man aged 45-60 years in good health and CMV-seronegative. The sequencing sample was made of PBMCs. CDR3 sequence reads: CASSPGLAPYEQYF. The CDR3 bases are TGTGCCAGTTCACCCGGACTAGCCCCCTACGAGCAGTACTTC.